This section outlines one TCR beta chain sequence together with its context. As yet, its antigen is unknown. This sample stems from a study of response to subunit inactivated influenza vaccine. MiXCR was run by TCRdb on the RT-PCR reads, yielding one entry per CDR3 protein. This sample carries roughly 570,000 distinct CDR3 sequences, 10% to 15% of them seen once, and the ten largest clones take about an eighth. Germline V gene lookup returns CDR1 LGHNA and CDR2 YNFKEQ. There are 15 residues in the CDR3. V was clipped by 10 bases and J by 2 bases, with 18 bases between them. Study-level points and caveats: The authors put forward the suggestion that each seasonal influenza vaccination may bring in only a limited number of new T cells.

The J gene is TRBJ2-1, the V gene TRBV4-2; the D call may be TRBD1 or TRBD2 (5 bases each). This clonotype was sampled from a man aged 50-59 years who received an inactivated influenza vaccine. The sample here was PBMCs from blood, taken 35 to 45 days after vaccination. In DNA, the CDR3 is TGTGCCATGGGCCCGGGGCTCTTACCCTACAATGAGCAGTTCTTC. Amino acid sequence: CAMGPGLLPYNEQFF.